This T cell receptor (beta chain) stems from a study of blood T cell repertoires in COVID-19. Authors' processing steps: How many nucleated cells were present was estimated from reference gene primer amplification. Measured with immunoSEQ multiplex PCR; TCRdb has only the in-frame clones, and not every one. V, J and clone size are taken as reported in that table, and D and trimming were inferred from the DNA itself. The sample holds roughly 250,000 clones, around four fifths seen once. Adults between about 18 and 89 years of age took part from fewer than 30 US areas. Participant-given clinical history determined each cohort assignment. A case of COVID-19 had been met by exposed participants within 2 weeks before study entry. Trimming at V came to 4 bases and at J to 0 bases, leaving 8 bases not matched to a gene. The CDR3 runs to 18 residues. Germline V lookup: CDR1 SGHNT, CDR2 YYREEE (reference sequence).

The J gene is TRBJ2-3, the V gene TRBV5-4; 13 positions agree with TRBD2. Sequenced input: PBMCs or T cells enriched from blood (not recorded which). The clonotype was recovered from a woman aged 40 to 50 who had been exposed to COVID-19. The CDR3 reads CASSRLLAGGPSTDTQYF. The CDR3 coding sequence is TGTGCCAGCAGCCGCCTACTAGCGGGGGGGCCGAGCACAGATACGCAGTATTTT.